The rows below give T cell receptor beta chains drawn from one sample of a study of T-cell reconstitution after alpha-beta-depleted transplantation in children. TCRdb used MiXCR to reprocess the PCR reads, holding one entry per CDR3 protein. The data show about 300,000 distinct CDR3 sequences, almost 8% seen once. Here the sequenced sample was peripheral blood, taken 360 days after TCRalphabeta/CD19-depleted stem cell transplant. The receptor source for this set is a female patient aged 2 to 10 who had a stem cell transplant for Fanconi anemia, so the T cells may come from the graft donor. Each CDR3 is given with its conserved first and last residue. The order of the fields is J gene, clone size, D gene, V gene, CDR3 protein, CDR3 DNA. A D gene is named only where the DNA matches it firmly. Rows may omit the clone size; those that give it use once, few, many or a size class.

J gene: TRBJ1-5; clone size: many; D gene: .; V gene: TRBV12-3/TRBV12-4; CDR3 protein: CASSFMGDGAQHF; CDR3 DNA: TGTGCCAGCAGTTTTATGGGGGACGGGGCCCAGCATTTT
J gene: TRBJ2-2; clone size: many; D gene: .; V gene: TRBV7-2; CDR3 protein: CASSRRGPTGELFF; CDR3 DNA: TGTGCCAGCAGCCGGCGGGGACCCACCGGGGAGCTGTTTTTT
J gene: TRBJ2-1; clone size: few; D gene: TRBD1; V gene: TRBV18; CDR3 protein: CASSPPRGQGAGEQFF; CDR3 DNA: TGTGCCAGCTCACCGCCCCGGGGTCAGGGGGCAGGTGAGCAGTTCTTC
J gene: TRBJ2-4; clone size: many; D gene: .; V gene: TRBV7-9; CDR3 protein: CASTRGNIQYF; CDR3 DNA: TGTGCCAGCACCAGGGGAAACATTCAGTACTTC
J gene: TRBJ1-5; clone size: .; D gene: TRBD1; V gene: TRBV6-2/TRBV6-3; CDR3 protein: CASSSLGQGSHQPQHF; CDR3 DNA: TGTGCCAGCAGTTCCCTCGGACAGGGTAGCCATCAGCCCCAGCATTTT
J gene: TRBJ2-1; clone size: many; D gene: TRBD2; V gene: TRBV24-1; CDR3 protein: CATSDLGGGEYNEQFF; CDR3 DNA: TGTGCCACCAGTGATTTGGGCGGGGGGGAATACAATGAGCAGTTCTTC
J gene: TRBJ2-7; clone size: many; D gene: .; V gene: TRBV7-2; CDR3 protein: CASSSKTRFSYEQYF; CDR3 DNA: TGTGCCAGCAGCTCCAAAACCCGCTTCTCCTACGAGCAGTACTTC
J gene: TRBJ1-1; clone size: many; D gene: .; V gene: TRBV7-2; CDR3 protein: CASSLGVGTEAFF; CDR3 DNA: TGTGCCAGCAGCTTAGGGGTGGGCACTGAAGCTTTCTTT
J gene: TRBJ2-7; clone size: .; D gene: TRBD1; V gene: TRBV7-6; CDR3 protein: CASGQGAREQYF; CDR3 DNA: TGTGCCAGCGGTCAGGGGGCTCGTGAGCAGTACTTC
J gene: TRBJ1-6; clone size: many; D gene: .; V gene: TRBV20-1; CDR3 protein: CSARVPASYNSPLHF; CDR3 DNA: TGCAGTGCTAGGGTCCCTGCCTCCTATAATTCACCCCTCCACTTT
J gene: TRBJ1-1; clone size: many; D gene: .; V gene: TRBV9; CDR3 protein: CASSVGPYTEAFF; CDR3 DNA: TGTGCCAGCAGCGTTGGGCCTTACACTGAAGCTTTCTTT
J gene: TRBJ1-3; clone size: .; D gene: .; V gene: TRBV28; CDR3 protein: CASSFEILSGNTIYF; CDR3 DNA: TGTGCCAGCAGTTTCGAGATTCTCTCTGGAAACACCATATATTTT
J gene: TRBJ2-3; clone size: many; D gene: TRBD2; V gene: TRBV7-9; CDR3 protein: CASSLFRHRTSDTDTQYF; CDR3 DNA: TGTGCCAGCAGCTTATTTCGTCATAGGACTAGCGACACAGATACGCAGTATTTT
J gene: TRBJ1-6; clone size: many; D gene: .; V gene: TRBV6-1; CDR3 protein: CASSRRLSSYNSPLHF; CDR3 DNA: TGTGCCAGCTCCAGACGGCTAAGCTCCTATAATTCACCCCTCCACTTT
J gene: TRBJ2-7; clone size: .; D gene: .; V gene: TRBV27; CDR3 protein: CASSPAQGWSYEQYF; CDR3 DNA: TGTGCCAGCAGTCCTGCCCAAGGATGGTCCTACGAGCAGTACTTC
J gene: TRBJ2-1; clone size: many; D gene: TRBD2; V gene: TRBV25-1; CDR3 protein: CASSDRSGSAMDEQFF; CDR3 DNA: TGTGCCAGCAGTGATCGGAGCGGGAGCGCAATGGATGAGCAGTTCTTC
J gene: TRBJ2-2; clone size: many; D gene: TRBD1; V gene: TRBV5-1; CDR3 protein: CASSFPRTGDTGELFF; CDR3 DNA: TGCGCCAGCAGCTTCCCGCGGACAGGGGACACCGGGGAGCTGTTTTTT
J gene: TRBJ2-7; clone size: many; D gene: .; V gene: TRBV11-2; CDR3 protein: CASSFLGGRYEQYF; CDR3 DNA: TGTGCCAGCAGCTTCCTGGGGGGCCGCTACGAGCAGTACTTC
J gene: TRBJ1-1; clone size: many; D gene: TRBD1; V gene: TRBV6-1; CDR3 protein: CASSEWGQGASTEAFF; CDR3 DNA: TGTGCCAGCAGTGAATGGGGACAGGGGGCGTCCACTGAAGCTTTCTTT
J gene: TRBJ2-2; clone size: many; D gene: .; V gene: TRBV6-5; CDR3 protein: CASSYTGSTGELFF; CDR3 DNA: TGTGCCAGCAGTTACACAGGGTCCACCGGGGAGCTGTTTTTT
J gene: TRBJ2-7; clone size: many; D gene: .; V gene: TRBV3-1; CDR3 protein: CASSQDRYEQYF; CDR3 DNA: TGTGCCAGCAGCCAAGATCGCTACGAGCAGTACTTC
J gene: TRBJ2-7; clone size: many; D gene: TRBD2; V gene: TRBV12-3/TRBV12-4; CDR3 protein: CASSFTSGYSYEQYF; CDR3 DNA: TGTGCCAGCAGTTTTACTAGCGGATACTCCTACGAGCAGTACTTC
J gene: TRBJ2-7; clone size: many; D gene: .; V gene: TRBV20-1; CDR3 protein: CSASQGSYEQYF; CDR3 DNA: TGCAGTGCCTCGCAGGGCTCCTACGAGCAGTACTTC
J gene: TRBJ2-7; clone size: many; D gene: TRBD1; V gene: TRBV12-3/TRBV12-4; CDR3 protein: CASKGQGWTEQYF; CDR3 DNA: TGTGCCAGCAAAGGACAGGGATGGACCGAGCAGTACTTC
J gene: TRBJ1-6; clone size: many; D gene: TRBD1; V gene: TRBV25-1; CDR3 protein: CASSATGGDSPLHF; CDR3 DNA: TGTGCCAGCAGCGCGACAGGGGGCGATTCACCCCTCCACTTT
J gene: TRBJ1-2; clone size: .; D gene: TRBD1; V gene: TRBV3-1; CDR3 protein: CASSQGPGTGYGYTF; CDR3 DNA: TGTGCCAGCAGCCAAGGACCAGGGACAGGCTATGGCTACACCTTC
J gene: TRBJ2-7; clone size: .; D gene: .; V gene: TRBV4-2; CDR3 protein: CASSQAEGEGLYEQYF; CDR3 DNA: TGTGCCAGCAGCCAAGCCGAGGGGGAGGGCCTATACGAGCAGTACTTC
J gene: TRBJ1-2; clone size: many; D gene: TRBD1; V gene: TRBV28; CDR3 protein: CASRRQGGYGYTF; CDR3 DNA: TGTGCCAGCAGAAGACAGGGGGGCTATGGCTACACCTTC
J gene: TRBJ1-2; clone size: .; D gene: .; V gene: TRBV5-6; CDR3 protein: CASSRGGPSQSNYGYTF; CDR3 DNA: TGTGCCAGCAGCCGCGGCGGTCCTTCACAGTCTAACTATGGCTACACCTTC
J gene: TRBJ2-3; clone size: many; D gene: .; V gene: TRBV20-1; CDR3 protein: CSAEDRSTQTDTQYF; CDR3 DNA: TGCAGTGCCGAAGACAGGTCCACACAAACAGATACGCAGTATTTT
J gene: TRBJ2-3; clone size: few; D gene: .; V gene: TRBV9; CDR3 protein: CASSVDNRATDTQYF; CDR3 DNA: TGTGCCAGCAGCGTGGATAATAGGGCTACAGATACGCAGTATTTT
J gene: TRBJ2-3; clone size: few; D gene: TRBD2; V gene: TRBV18; CDR3 protein: CASSPTSGAIDTQYF; CDR3 DNA: TGTGCCAGCTCACCGACTAGCGGGGCTATTGATACGCAGTATTTT
J gene: TRBJ2-3; clone size: .; D gene: .; V gene: TRBV18; CDR3 protein: CASSPVRQLLLSDTQYF; CDR3 DNA: TGTGCCAGCTCACCTGTGCGACAGCTTTTATTGTCAGATACGCAGTATTTT
J gene: TRBJ2-3; clone size: .; D gene: .; V gene: TRBV7-3; CDR3 protein: CASSSKEGCTDTQYF; CDR3 DNA: TGTGCCAGCAGCTCCAAGGAGGGGTGCACAGATACGCAGTATTTT
J gene: TRBJ2-2; clone size: few; D gene: .; V gene: TRBV20-1; CDR3 protein: CSAADEGDTGELFF; CDR3 DNA: TGCAGTGCTGCGGATGAGGGGGACACCGGGGAGCTGTTTTTT